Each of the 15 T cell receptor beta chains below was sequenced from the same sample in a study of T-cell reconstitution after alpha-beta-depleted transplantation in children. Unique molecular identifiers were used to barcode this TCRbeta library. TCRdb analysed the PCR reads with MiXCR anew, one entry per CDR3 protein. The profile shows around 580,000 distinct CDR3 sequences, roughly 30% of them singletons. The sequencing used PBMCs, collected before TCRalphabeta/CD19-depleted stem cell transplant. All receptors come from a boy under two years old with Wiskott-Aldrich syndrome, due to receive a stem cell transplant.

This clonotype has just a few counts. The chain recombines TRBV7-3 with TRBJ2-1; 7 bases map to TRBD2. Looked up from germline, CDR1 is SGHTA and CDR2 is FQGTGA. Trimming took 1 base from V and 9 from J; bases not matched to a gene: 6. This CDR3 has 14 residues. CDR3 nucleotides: TGTGCCAGCAGCTTAAGGGCGGGGGATAGTGAGCAGTTCTTC. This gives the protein CASSLRAGDSEQFF.

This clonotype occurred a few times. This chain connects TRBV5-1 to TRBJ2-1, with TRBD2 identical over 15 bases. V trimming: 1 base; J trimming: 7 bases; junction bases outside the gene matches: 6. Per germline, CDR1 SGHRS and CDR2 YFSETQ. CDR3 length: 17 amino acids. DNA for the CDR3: TGCGCCAGCAGCTTGAGGGGACTAGCGGGAGGCCCGAATGAGCAGTTCTTC. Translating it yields CASSLRGLAGGPNEQFF.

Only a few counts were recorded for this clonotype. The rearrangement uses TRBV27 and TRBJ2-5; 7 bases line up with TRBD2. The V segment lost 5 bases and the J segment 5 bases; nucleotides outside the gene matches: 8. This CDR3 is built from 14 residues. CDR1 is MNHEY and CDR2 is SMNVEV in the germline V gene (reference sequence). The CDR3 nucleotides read TGTGCCAGCAGTGAGGGACTAAACGCGGAGACCCAGTACTTC. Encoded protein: CASSEGLNAETQYF.

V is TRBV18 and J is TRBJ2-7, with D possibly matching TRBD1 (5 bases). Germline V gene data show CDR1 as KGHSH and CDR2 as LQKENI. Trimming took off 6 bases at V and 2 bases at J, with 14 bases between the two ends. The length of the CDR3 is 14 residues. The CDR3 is CASSLDSSAYEQYF. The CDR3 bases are TGTGCCAGCTCGCTTGACAGTTCCGCCTACGAGCAGTACTTC. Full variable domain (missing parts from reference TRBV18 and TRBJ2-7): NAGVMQNPRHLVRRRGQEARLRCSPMKGHSHVYWYRQLPEEGLKFMVYLQKENIIDESGMPKERFSAEFPKEGPSILRIQQVVRGDSAAYFCASSLDSSAYEQYFGPGTRLTVT.

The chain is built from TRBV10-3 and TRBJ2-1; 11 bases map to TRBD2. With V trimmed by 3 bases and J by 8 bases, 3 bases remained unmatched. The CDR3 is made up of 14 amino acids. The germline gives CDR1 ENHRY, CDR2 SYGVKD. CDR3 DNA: TGTGCCATCAGTGAAACTAGCGGGAGCCATGAGCAGTTCTTC. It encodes CAISETSGSHEQFF.

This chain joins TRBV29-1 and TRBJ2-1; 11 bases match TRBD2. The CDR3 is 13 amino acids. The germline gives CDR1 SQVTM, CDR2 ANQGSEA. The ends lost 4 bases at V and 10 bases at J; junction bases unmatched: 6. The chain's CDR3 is CSVAGSGRDEQFF. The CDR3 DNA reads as TGCAGCGTTGCTGGTAGCGGGAGGGACGAGCAGTTCTTC.

DNA of the CDR3: TGCGCCAGCAGCCCCAATGACTATGGCTACACCTTC. It yields the protein CASSPNDYGYTF. The V gene is TRBV5-1, the J gene TRBJ1-2; D gene ambiguous. Trimming left V 4 bases short and J 3 bases short, with 7 bases between. The CDR3 runs to 12 residues. Germline loops: CDR1 SGHRS, CDR2 YFSETQ.

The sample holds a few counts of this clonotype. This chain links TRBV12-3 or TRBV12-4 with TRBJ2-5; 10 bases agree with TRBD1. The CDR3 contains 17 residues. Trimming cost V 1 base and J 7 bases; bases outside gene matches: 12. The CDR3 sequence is CASSLVFGTGVEGTQYF. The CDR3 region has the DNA TGTGCCAGCAGTTTAGTTTTTGGGACAGGGGTCGAGGGGACCCAGTACTTC.

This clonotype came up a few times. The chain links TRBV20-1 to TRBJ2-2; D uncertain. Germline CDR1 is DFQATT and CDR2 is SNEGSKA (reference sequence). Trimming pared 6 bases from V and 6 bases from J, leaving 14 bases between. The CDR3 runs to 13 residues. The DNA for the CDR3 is TGCAGTGCCACGCCAATAGAGGCCGGGGAGCTGTTTTTT. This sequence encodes CSATPIEAGELFF.

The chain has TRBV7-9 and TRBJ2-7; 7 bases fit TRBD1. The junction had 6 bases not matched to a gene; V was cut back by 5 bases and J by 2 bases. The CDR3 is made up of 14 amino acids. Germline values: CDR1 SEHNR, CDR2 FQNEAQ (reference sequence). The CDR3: CASSGGDRAYEQYF. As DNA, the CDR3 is TGTGCCAGCAGCGGAGGCGACAGGGCCTACGAGCAGTACTTC.

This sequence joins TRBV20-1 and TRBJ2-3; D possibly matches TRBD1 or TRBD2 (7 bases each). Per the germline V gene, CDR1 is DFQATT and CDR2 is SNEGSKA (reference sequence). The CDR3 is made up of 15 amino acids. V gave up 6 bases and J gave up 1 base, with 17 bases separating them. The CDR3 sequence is CSAQGGTIGTDTQYF. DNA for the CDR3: TGCAGTGCGCAGGGGGGGACTATCGGCACAGATACGCAGTATTTT.

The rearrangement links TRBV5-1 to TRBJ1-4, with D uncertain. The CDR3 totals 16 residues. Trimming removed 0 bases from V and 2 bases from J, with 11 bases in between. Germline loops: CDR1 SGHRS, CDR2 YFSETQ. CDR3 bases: TGCGCCAGCAGCTTGGACAACGTGAGGACTAATGAAAAACTGTTTTTT. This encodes CASSLDNVRTNEKLFF.

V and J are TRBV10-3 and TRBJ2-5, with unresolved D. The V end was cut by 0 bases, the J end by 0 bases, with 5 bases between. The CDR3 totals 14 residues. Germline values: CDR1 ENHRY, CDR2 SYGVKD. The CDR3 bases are TGTGCCATCAGTGAGTCCTCTAACCAAGAGACCCAGTACTTC. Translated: CAISESSNQETQYF.

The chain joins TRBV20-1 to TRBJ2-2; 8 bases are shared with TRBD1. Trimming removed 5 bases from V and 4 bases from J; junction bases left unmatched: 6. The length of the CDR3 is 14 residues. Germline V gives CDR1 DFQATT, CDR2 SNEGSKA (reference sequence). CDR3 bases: TGCAGTGCTCCCGGACAGGGACGCACCGGGGAGCTGTTTTTT. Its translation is CSAPGQGRTGELFF.

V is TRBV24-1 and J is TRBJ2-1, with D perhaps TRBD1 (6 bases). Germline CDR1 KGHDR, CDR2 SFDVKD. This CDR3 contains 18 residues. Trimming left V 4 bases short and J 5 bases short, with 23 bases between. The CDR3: CATSEGTPASFGHNEQFF. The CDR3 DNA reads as TGTGCCACCAGTGAGGGGACACCGGCATCGTTCGGACACAATGAGCAGTTCTTC.